This T cell receptor beta chain appears in the sequencing data of a study of OX40 agonist ivuxolimab in advanced cancers. Study in general: The group had a mean age of about 65 years, ranged from roughly 20 to 79, and was around 82% male. In three patients, partial responses were observed, one with hepatocellular carcinoma and two with cutaneous melanoma.

In the case of this clone: Antigen unknown.

The germline V gene encodes CDR1 SGHRS and CDR2 YFSETQ. CDR3 size: 15 residues. V gave up 2 bases and J gave up 0 bases, with 8 bases separating them. The assay was immunoSEQ multiplex PCR, and TCRdb's table has in-frame clones only and misses some. This table has around 78,000 clones, over 75% appearing once. Findings of the study overall: Clonal expansion from baseline to week 6 occurred in both CD4+ and CD8+ T cells. The study found that CD8+ T cells averaged more expanded clones than CD4+.

The material was CD4+ or CD8+ T cells sorted from blood, obtained in a trial of the OX40 agonist ivuxolimab. This clonotype originated in an adult with an advanced solid tumor such as melanoma, head and neck, liver or kidney cancer. The gene calls are TRBV5-1 and TRBJ2-2; no definite D call. CDR3 amino acids: CASSFRLANTGELFF. The CDR3 coding sequence is TGCGCCAGCAGCTTTCGGCTAGCGAACACCGGGGAGCTGTTTTTT.